The entry that follows covers one TCR beta chain sequence. Antigen unknown. This entry is derived from a study of glioma-infiltrating T cells. Study-level results: CDR3 overlap between tissue and blood was very small.

Using RNA template, CDR3s of TCR alpha and beta were amplified with iRepertoire arm-PCR. MiXCR, run by TCRdb on the multiplex PCR reads, gives a single entry per CDR3 protein. This sample has approximately 88,000 distinct CDR3 sequences; about a quarter occur once, and the top ten carry roughly 7%. Deletions cut 0 bases from V and 4 bases from J, with 9 bases between. The CDR3 sequence is 13 residues long. The V gene's germline CDR1 is SQVTM and CDR2 ANQGSEA. The sample consisted of glioma tissue, nonneoplastic brain tissue, or PBMCs (not recorded which). This clonotype was obtained from a human donor with low-grade glioma or glioblastoma, undergoing nonglioma brain surgery, or in good health (not recorded which). This chain joins TRBV29-1 and TRBJ1-1; no definite D call. DNA of the CDR3: TGCAGCGTTGAAGACACGGCGAGCACTGAAGCTTTCTTT. Its translation is CSVEDTASTEAFF.